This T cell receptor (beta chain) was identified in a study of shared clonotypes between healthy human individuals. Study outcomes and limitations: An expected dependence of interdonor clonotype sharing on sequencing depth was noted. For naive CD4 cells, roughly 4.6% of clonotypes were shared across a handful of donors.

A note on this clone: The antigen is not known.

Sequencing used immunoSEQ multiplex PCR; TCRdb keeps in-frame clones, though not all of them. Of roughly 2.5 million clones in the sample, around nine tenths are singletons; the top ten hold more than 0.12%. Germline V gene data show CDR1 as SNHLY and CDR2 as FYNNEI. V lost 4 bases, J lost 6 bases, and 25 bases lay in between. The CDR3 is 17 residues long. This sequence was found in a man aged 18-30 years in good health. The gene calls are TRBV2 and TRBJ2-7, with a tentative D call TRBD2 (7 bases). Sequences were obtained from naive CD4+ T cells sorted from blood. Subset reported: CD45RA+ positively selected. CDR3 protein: CASSARLPGGRESEQYF. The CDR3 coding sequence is TGTGCCAGCAGTGCTCGTCTACCCGGGGGGCGCGAAAGCGAGCAGTACTTC.